The 19 T cell receptor beta chains listed next were all sequenced from one sample in a study of blood T cell repertoires in COVID-19. Sequencing used immunoSEQ multiplex PCR; TCRdb keeps in-frame clones, though not all of them. This table holds 350,000 to 450,000 clones, about 90% found once. The sample consisted of PBMCs or T cells enriched from blood (not recorded which). The receptors derive from a man in his forties in a cohort exposed to, infected with or recovered from COVID-19 (not recorded which).

CDR3 DNA sequence: TGTGCCAGTAGTTCGCTCCGGGACAGGGGGGATCGGAAGGAAAAACTGTTTTTT. Translated: CASSSLRDRGDRKEKLFF. This chain joins TRBV19 and TRBJ1-4, with 11 bases fitting TRBD1. CDR1 is LNHDA and CDR2 is SQIVND in the germline V gene (reference sequence). This CDR3 region has 18 residues. With 5 bases clipped from V and 8 bases from J, the junction kept 16 bases outside the gene matches.

This clone was observed once. The chain couples TRBV11-2 to TRBJ2-5, with 7 bases that match TRBD2. The V and J ends lost 5 bases and 5 bases, in that order; junction bases with no gene match: 8. The CDR3 covers 14 residues. Germline V gene sequence: CDR1 SGHAT, CDR2 FQNNGV. The CDR3 DNA reads as TGTGCCAGCAGCCAAGCGGGAACAACCGAGACCCAGTACTTC. Translated, it gives CASSQAGTTETQYF.

The chain recombines TRBV7-2 with TRBJ2-3, with TRBD1 matching 8 bases. This CDR3 spans 15 amino acids. The germline V gene has CDR1 SGHTA and CDR2 FQGNSA. The V gene end was trimmed by 1 base and the J gene end by 1 base; junction bases not matched to a gene: 1. In DNA form, the CDR3 reads TGTGCCAGCAGCTTAGGGGGACAGGGCACAGATACGCAGTATTTT. This translates into CASSLGGQGTDTQYF.

The rearrangement uses TRBV10-3 and TRBJ1-1; D perhaps matches TRBD1 (5 bases). In germline, CDR1 is ENHRY, CDR2 SYGVKD. CDR3 length: 16 residues. The ends were cut back, 6 bases at V and 0 bases at J, with 17 bases in the middle. As DNA, the CDR3 is TGTGCCATCAGCGATCAGCGGGGGGTTCTGAACACTGAAGCTTTCTTT. Translating it yields CAISDQRGVLNTEAFF.

The chain employs TRBV2 and TRBJ2-2; D unclear. V was clipped by 6 bases and J by 2 bases, with 13 bases between them. From germline, CDR1 is SNHLY and CDR2 FYNNEI. The CDR3 has 15 amino acids. CDR3 region: CASRKRDTNTGELFF. The CDR3 DNA reads TGTGCCAGCAGAAAGAGAGACACAAACACCGGGGAGCTGTTTTTT.

The chain links TRBV9 to TRBJ2-7, with 7 bases matching TRBD1. CDR3 size: 13 residues. V gave up 4 bases and J gave up 6 bases; unmatched junction bases: 7. The germline V gene has CDR1 SGDLS and CDR2 YYNGEE. CDR3 region: CASSPQTGIEQYF. The DNA of the CDR3 is TGTGCCAGCAGCCCGCAGACAGGGATCGAGCAGTACTTC. Using reference TRBV9 and TRBJ2-7 for the parts outside the CDR3, the full variable domain is DSGVTQTPKHLITATGQRVTLRCSPRSGDLSVYWYQQSLDQGLQFLIQYYNGEERAKGNILERFSAQQFPDLHSELNLSSLELGDSALYFCASSPQTGIEQYFGPGTRLTVT.

On this clone: This sample includes further DNA sequences coding for the same CDR3. The V and J genes are TRBV7-2 and TRBJ1-2, with 10 positions matching TRBD1. V was clipped by 4 bases and J by 5 bases; unmatched bases: 1. This CDR3 spans 13 amino acids. Germline values: CDR1 SGHTA, CDR2 FQGNSA. The CDR3 region is CASSSGQGYGYTF. DNA of the CDR3: TGTGCCAGCAGCTCGGGACAGGGGTATGGCTACACCTTC.

In DNA, the CDR3 is TGCGCCAGCAGCTCCTTAGCGGGTGCCTCCTACGAGCAGTACTTC. This gives the protein CASSSLAGASYEQYF. This chain connects TRBV5-1 to TRBJ2-7; 7 nucleotides align to TRBD2. V dropped 3 bases and J dropped 0; count of bases not matched to a gene: 6. Per the germline V gene, CDR1 is SGHRS and CDR2 is YFSETQ. The CDR3 runs to 15 residues.

The chain employs TRBV5-1 and TRBJ2-1, with 12 nucleotides matching TRBD2. Germline CDR1 and CDR2: SGHRS and YFSETQ. V lost 6 bases to trimming and J lost 6 bases; unmatched junction nucleotides: 7. CDR3 size: 15 residues. This chain's CDR3 is CASKDPTSGSNEQFF. CDR3 bases: TGCGCCAGCAAGGATCCGACTAGCGGGAGCAATGAGCAGTTCTTC.

This sequence joins TRBV14 and TRBJ2-1, with 8 bases aligning to TRBD1. Germline V gene sequence: CDR1 SGHDN, CDR2 FVKESK. The CDR3 is made up of 16 amino acids. V lost 3 bases and J lost 3; bases outside the gene matches: 7. CDR3 region: CASSQWTGSNYNEQFF. The DNA for the CDR3 is TGTGCCAGCAGCCAGTGGACAGGGTCTAACTACAATGAGCAGTTCTTC.

This clone has only one observation. The rearrangement uses TRBV4-2 and TRBJ2-7; D perhaps matches TRBD1 (6 bases). The CDR3 has 16 amino acids. The ends were cut back, 0 bases at V and 0 bases at J, with 12 bases in the middle. Germline V gene lookup returns CDR1 LGHNA and CDR2 YNFKEQ. The DNA of the CDR3 is TGTGCCAGCAGCCAAGAAGGGGGACAAAGCTCCTACGAGCAGTACTTC. It translates to CASSQEGGQSSYEQYF.

This clone was observed a few times. The chain has TRBV27 and TRBJ1-5; 7 nucleotides agree with TRBD1. This CDR3 region has 14 residues. The V gene's germline CDR1 is MNHEY and CDR2 SMNVEV (reference sequence). V lost 2 bases, J lost 7 bases, and 5 bases stayed unmatched. In DNA form, the CDR3 reads TGTGCCAGCAGTTTAAGGTCAGGGGGACAGCCCCAGCATTTT. Translation gives CASSLRSGGQPQHF.

In its sample, this clone was seen a few times. The chain combines TRBV24-1 with TRBJ2-2, with TRBD2 matching 7 bases. From germline, CDR1 is KGHDR and CDR2 SFDVKD. V dropped 3 bases and J dropped 4; count of bases not matched to a gene: 7. The CDR3 runs to 16 residues. The CDR3 DNA reads TGTGCCACCAGTGATCTTGGGAGGGGTACCACCGGGGAGCTGTTTTTT. This translates into CATSDLGRGTTGELFF.

The V and J genes are TRBV6-5 and TRBJ2-1, with D perhaps TRBD1 (6 bases). Trimming cost V 0 bases and J 6 bases, with 15 bases left between them. This CDR3 is 16 amino acids long. Germline CDR1 reads MNHEY; CDR2 reads SVGAGI. The CDR3 nucleotides read TGTGCCAGCAGTTACTCCACCAGGGGTTCTAGCAATGAGCAGTTCTTC. It specifies CASSYSTRGSSNEQFF.

This sequence joins TRBV19 and TRBJ1-1, with TRBD1 identical over 7 bases. V lost 3 bases, J lost 1 base, and 5 bases stayed unmatched. The CDR3 has 15 residues. Looked up from germline, CDR1 is LNHDA and CDR2 is SQIVND (reference sequence). CDR3 DNA sequence: TGTGCCAGTAGTATCACAGGGGTGAGGAACACTGAAGCTTTCTTT. It is translated as CASSITGVRNTEAFF.

The chain is built from TRBV27 and TRBJ2-6; tentatively, D is TRBD1 (5 bases). The CDR3 sequence is 18 residues long. CDR1 and CDR2 from the germline V gene are MNHEY and SMNVEV (reference sequence). V dropped 5 bases and J dropped 3 bases, with 20 bases sitting between them. CDR3 sequence (DNA): TGTGCCAGCAGTCCGTACGGACAAGGGTCAGTTGGGGCCAACGTCCTGACTTTC. It yields the protein CASSPYGQGSVGANVLTF.

V is TRBV10-3 and J is TRBJ2-2, with 12 bases lining up with TRBD2. After removal of 6 bases from V and 5 bases from J, the junction contained 4 bases not matched to a gene. Germline loops: CDR1 ENHRY, CDR2 SYGVKD. This CDR3 has 15 residues. The CDR3 sequence is CAISTTSGRTGELFF. The CDR3 DNA sequence: TGTGCCATCAGCACCACTAGCGGGAGGACCGGGGAGCTGTTTTTT.

CDR3 protein: CSVSQGAETQYF. CDR3 nucleotide sequence: TGCAGCGTTTCACAGGGGGCAGAGACCCAGTACTTC. This chain joins TRBV29-1 and TRBJ2-5; 9 bases fit TRBD1. Germline assignment: CDR1 SQVTM and CDR2 ANQGSEA. The J segment lost 4 bases and the V segment lost 5 bases, leaving 2 bases of the junction unmatched. CDR3 size: 12 residues.

The rearrangement links TRBV30 to TRBJ1-2, with 7 bases identical to TRBD1. This CDR3 is 12 amino acids long. Germline assignment: CDR1 GTSNPN and CDR2 SVGIG (reference sequence). Trimming at V came to 3 bases and at J to 8 bases, leaving 6 bases not matched to a gene. CDR3 in amino acids: CAWSDRAGGYTF. The CDR3 DNA reads TGTGCCTGGAGCGACAGGGCAGGGGGCTACACCTTC.